This TCR beta chain was documented in a study of T cells in Graves' hyperthyroidism and ophthalmopathy. This clonotype was counted at least ten times. Amplified TCR beta CDR3 regions derived from RNA transcripts. The HTBI primer set was used in a first-round RT-PCR of the TCR CDR3. Via MiXCR, TCRdb re-called the multiplex PCR reads, giving one row per CDR3 protein. Here the sample spans around 600,000 distinct CDR3 sequences, roughly 14% being singletons. CDR1 SGHTA and CDR2 FQGNSA come from the germline V gene. There are 14 residues in the CDR3. Trimming took off 3 bases at V and 7 bases at J, with 12 bases between the two ends.

This chain links TRBV7-2 with TRBJ2-2; a possible D gene is TRBD2 (6 bases). This sequence originates from a woman aged 45 to 65 with Graves' ophthalmopathy. The sample was blood. The CDR3 nucleotides are TGTGCCAGCAGCTTTTCCGGGGGAAACGGGGAGCTGTTTTTT. Translation gives CASSFSGGNGELFF.